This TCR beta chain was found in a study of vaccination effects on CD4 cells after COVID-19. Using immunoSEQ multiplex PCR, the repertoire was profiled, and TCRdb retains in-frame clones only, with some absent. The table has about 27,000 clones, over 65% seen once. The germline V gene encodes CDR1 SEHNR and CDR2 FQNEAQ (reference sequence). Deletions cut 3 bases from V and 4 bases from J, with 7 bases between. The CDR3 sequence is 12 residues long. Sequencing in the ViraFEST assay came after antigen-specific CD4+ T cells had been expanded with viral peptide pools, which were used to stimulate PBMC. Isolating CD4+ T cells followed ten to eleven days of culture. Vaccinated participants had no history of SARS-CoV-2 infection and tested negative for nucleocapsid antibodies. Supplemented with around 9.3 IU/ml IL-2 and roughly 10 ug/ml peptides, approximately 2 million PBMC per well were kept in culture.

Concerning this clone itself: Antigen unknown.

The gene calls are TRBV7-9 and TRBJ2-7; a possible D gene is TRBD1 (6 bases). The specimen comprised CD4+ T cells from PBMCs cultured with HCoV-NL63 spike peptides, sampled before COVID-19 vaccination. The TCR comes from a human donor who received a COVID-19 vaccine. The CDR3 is CASSFDRYEQYF. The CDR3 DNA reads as TGTGCCAGCAGCTTCGACAGGTACGAGCAGTACTTC.